Listed below are T cell receptor beta chains from one sample, sequenced in a study of vaccination effects on CD4 cells after COVID-19. These receptors lack a known antigen. Clones were sequenced by immunoSEQ multiplex PCR, and TCRdb holds only the in-frame ones, with some missing. The top ten hold 9.5% to 10% of the sample, which has 40,000 to 50,000 clones, 72% seen once. Specimen: CD4+ T cells from PBMCs cultured without peptide, collected after COVID-19 vaccination. The receptors here all came from a human donor who received a COVID-19 vaccine. Each CDR3 is given without its conserved first and last residue. Fields, in order: CDR3 protein, V gene.

CDR3aa: ASSRRTGMNTGELF
v_gene: TRBV6-6

CDR3aa: ASSYETGTSTEQF
v_gene: TRBV7-9

CDR3aa: AIEEGTGYGYT
v_gene: TRBV10-3

CDR3aa: ASSLEFGRGQETQY
v_gene: TRBV7-9

CDR3aa: ASGLLKLQGQF
v_gene: TRBV12-5

CDR3aa: ASSLSGDNTGELF
v_gene: TRBV7-2

CDR3aa: AISDSGTDNSPLH
v_gene: TRBV10-3

CDR3aa: ASSFTDKEQY
v_gene: TRBV27

CDR3aa: ASSPWAARSGNTIY
v_gene: TRBV18

CDR3aa: ASSKGAGPYGYT
v_gene: TRBV7-9

CDR3aa: ASSEDWDGGVDEQY
v_gene: TRBV6-1

CDR3aa: AIRTKEVDRGYTEAF
v_gene: TRBV10-3

CDR3aa: ASSLPWGAPQETQY
v_gene: TRBV5-6

CDR3aa: ASSFLAGTHTDTQY
v_gene: TRBV11-2

CDR3aa: ASSTMTGNNQPQH
v_gene: TRBV19

CDR3aa: ASSSGTDQKRGDEQF
v_gene: TRBV7-8

CDR3aa: ASGWTVYGYT
v_gene: TRBV12-3/TRBV12-4

CDR3aa: AWSVRGDQPQH
v_gene: TRBV30

CDR3aa: ASSLDRQGSSPLH
v_gene: TRBV7-8

CDR3aa: ASSPVGGTDPNYGYT
v_gene: TRBV18

CDR3aa: ASGRTYSYEQY
v_gene: TRBV7-2

CDR3aa: ASSLELGRTYEQY
v_gene: TRBV5-5

CDR3aa: ASSLGYRDPLGAF
v_gene: TRBV5-6

CDR3aa: AISDRQGYNEQF
v_gene: TRBV10-3

CDR3aa: ASNPGTGEVSNQPQH
v_gene: TRBV6-9

CDR3aa: ASSILGGYGYT
v_gene: TRBV19